The 23 T cell receptor beta chains below come from one sample, sequenced in a study of identifying expanded T cells in peripheral blood. Sequencing was performed with immunoSEQ multiplex PCR; in TCRdb, only in-frame clones are kept and a portion is missing. The sample holds approximately 79,000 clones, under 90% seen once. Sequencing was done on a sample of blood. These receptors came from a person aged 18 to 70 in good health.

The sample holds one count of this clone. The chain couples TRBV14 to TRBJ1-6; the D is unclear. There are 14 residues in the CDR3. CDR1 SGHDN and CDR2 FVKESK come from the germline V gene. V gave up 2 bases and J gave up 7 bases, with 9 bases separating them. CDR3 DNA sequence: TGTGCCAGCAGCCAACCGTGGATAAATTCACCCCTCCACTTT. Its translation: CASSQPWINSPLHF.

This chain links TRBV6-5 with TRBJ1-3; 11 nucleotides match TRBD1. This CDR3 region has 14 residues. Germline-derived CDR1 and CDR2 are MNHEY and SVGAGI. V lost 5 bases and J lost 7; bases outside the gene matches: 4. The CDR3 protein is CASSTDRGPNTIYF. The CDR3 nucleotides read TGTGCCAGCAGTACGGACAGGGGGCCGAACACCATATATTTT.

The chain couples TRBV2 to TRBJ1-1; perhaps TRBD1 as D (6 bases). The V gene lost 4 bases and the J gene lost 9 bases, with 15 bases spanning the gap. Germline CDR1 is SNHLY and CDR2 is FYNNEI. This CDR3 contains 13 residues. CDR3: CASSGGGGLKAFF. The CDR3 DNA sequence: TGTGCCAGCAGTGGGGGTGGGGGCCTAAAAGCTTTCTTT.

The V and J genes are TRBV4-1 and TRBJ1-1, with a tentative D call TRBD1 (5 bases). With 4 bases removed from V and 0 bases from J, the gap between germline ends came to 9 bases. Germline loops: CDR1 MGHRA, CDR2 YSYEKL. The CDR3 extends over 14 amino acids. Written as DNA, the CDR3 is TGCGCCAGCAGCCGGGGACTGTTGAACACTGAAGCTTTCTTT. It encodes CASSRGLLNTEAFF.

This chain links TRBV29-1 with TRBJ2-5; D gene unclear. Germline V gives CDR1 SQVTM, CDR2 ANQGSEA. The V and J ends lost 6 bases and 2 bases respectively, with 10 bases between them. This CDR3 region has 12 residues. CDR3 nucleotides: TGCAGCGTGGTTGGATGGCAAGAGACCCAGTACTTC. This encodes CSVVGWQETQYF.

V usage is TRBV14 and J usage is TRBJ2-3; a weak D match, TRBD2 (6 bases). Trimming removed 1 base from V and 4 bases from J, with 15 bases in between. Per the germline V gene, CDR1 is SGHDN and CDR2 is FVKESK. The CDR3 loop spans 16 amino acids. This chain's CDR3 is CASSQVRVGRADTQYF. The CDR3 DNA is TGTGCCAGCAGCCAAGTCCGGGTCGGGAGAGCAGATACGCAGTATTTT.

The chain combines TRBV7-2 with TRBJ1-5; 10 nucleotides agree with TRBD1. V lost 0 bases and J lost 2; bases outside the gene matches: 1. The CDR3 sequence is 16 residues long. The germline gives CDR1 SGHTA, CDR2 FQGNSA. The CDR3, as DNA: TGTGCCAGCAGCTTAGCCGGGACAGGGGGCAATCAGCCCCAGCATTTT. It yields the protein CASSLAGTGGNQPQHF. The full variable domain, in which reference TRBV7-2 and TRBJ1-5 provide the parts outside the CDR3, is GAGVSQSPSNKVTEKGKDVELRCDPISGHTALYWYRQSLGQGLEFLIYFQGNSAPDKSGLPSDRFSAERTGGSVSTLTIQRTQQEDSAVYLCASSLAGTGGNQPQHFGDGTRLSIL.

This chain uses TRBV6-4 with TRBJ2-3; 11 bases align to TRBD2. CDR1 and CDR2 (germline): MRHNA, SNTAGT. This CDR3 comprises 15 residues. The trim removed 7 bases at V and 5 bases at J, leaving 8 bases unmatched. CDR3 coding DNA: TGTGCCAGCACTACTAGCGGGAGCCCGGGAGATACGCAGTATTTT. Amino acids: CASTTSGSPGDTQYF.

V gene TRBV6-6 combines with J gene TRBJ2-5, with TRBD2 identical over 8 bases. Losses at the gene ends were 2 bases for V and 5 bases for J; bases not matched to a gene: 10. This CDR3 is 16 amino acids long. From germline, CDR1 is MNHNY and CDR2 SVGAGI (reference sequence). CDR3 residues: CASSYPGGPLGETQYF. The CDR3 DNA follows: TGTGCCAGCAGTTACCCGGGGGGGCCCCTTGGGGAGACCCAGTACTTC.

CDR3 nucleotide sequence: TGCGCCAGCAGCCAGGGACTGAACACCGGGGAGCTGTTTTTT. It specifies CASSQGLNTGELFF. This rearrangement joins TRBV4-3 to TRBJ2-2, with a weak D call TRBD2 (6 bases). V lost 3 bases and J 1 base, leaving 6 bases between the germline ends. CDR1 LGHNA and CDR2 YSLEER come from the germline V gene. This CDR3 region has 14 residues.

This chain uses TRBV28 with TRBJ1-2, with 8 positions matching TRBD1. J lost 2 bases, V lost 6 bases, and 5 bases had no gene match. This CDR3 has 14 amino acids. Germline CDR1 reads MDHEN; CDR2 reads SYDVKM. The CDR3 reads CASRPGGGNYGYTF. The CDR3 nucleotides are TGTGCCAGCAGACCAGGGGGCGGAAACTATGGCTACACCTTC.

This chain links TRBV27 with TRBJ2-1; D gene ambiguous. The CDR3 length is 16 residues. Germline-derived CDR1 and CDR2 are MNHEY and SMNVEV (reference sequence). Trimming removed 2 bases from V and 1 base from J, with 12 bases in between. CDR3: CASSLAADYSYNEQFF. CDR3 coding DNA: TGTGCCAGCAGTTTAGCTGCGGATTATTCCTACAATGAGCAGTTCTTC.

The chain links TRBV5-6 to TRBJ2-5; the match to TRBD1 covers 9 bases. The V gene end was trimmed by 5 bases and the J gene end by 5 bases; junction bases not matched to a gene: 13. Germline values: CDR1 SGHDT, CDR2 YYEEEE. CDR3 size: 16 residues. This CDR3 reads CASSRSRDRVLETQYF. CDR3 bases: TGTGCCAGCAGTCGTTCCAGGGACAGGGTGTTGGAGACCCAGTACTTC.

V usage is TRBV5-4 and J usage is TRBJ1-4; a weak D match, TRBD1 (5 bases). There are 15 residues in the CDR3. V was shortened by 0 bases and J by 8 bases, with 14 bases between the two germline ends. The germline V gene encodes CDR1 SGHNT and CDR2 YYREEE (reference sequence). This CDR3 is CASSLGGERGEKLFF. CDR3 bases: TGTGCCAGCAGCTTGGGGGGGGAGAGGGGCGAAAAACTGTTTTTT.

This chain links TRBV6-1 with TRBJ1-4, with 8 bases matching TRBD1. The CDR3 has 14 amino acids. Germline CDR1 and CDR2: MNHNS and SASEGT. Germline trimming cut 7 bases from V and 4 bases from J; bases unmatched to any gene: 5. In DNA form, the CDR3 reads TGTGCCAGCATTAACAGGGGGAATAATGAAAAACTGTTTTTT. Residues: CASINRGNNEKLFF.

The J gene is TRBJ2-7, the V gene TRBV6-1, with TRBD2 matching over 10 bases. Germline V gene data show CDR1 as MNHNS and CDR2 as SASEGT. The V segment lost 6 bases and the J segment 5 bases; nucleotides outside the gene matches: 10. This CDR3 comprises 15 residues. The CDR3 DNA sequence: TGTGCCAGCAGCCGAGCTAGCGGGAGCACGGACGAGCAGTACTTC. This gives the protein CASSRASGSTDEQYF.

This chain links TRBV19 with TRBJ2-5; TRBD1 matches at 7 bases. Trimming at V came to 5 bases and at J to 4 bases, leaving 4 bases not matched to a gene. CDR3 length equals 13 residues. Looked up from germline, CDR1 is LNHDA and CDR2 is SQIVND (reference sequence). In nucleotides, the CDR3 is TGTGCCAGTAGTCCGGGACAGCGAGAGACCCAGTACTTC. This encodes CASSPGQRETQYF.

The chain joins TRBV6-6 to TRBJ1-5; TRBD1 matches at 9 bases. V shed 6 bases, J shed 0 bases, and the junction held 3 bases outside the gene matches. The CDR3 is made up of 15 amino acids. Germline V gives CDR1 MNHNY, CDR2 SVGAGI (reference sequence). The CDR3 bases are TGTGCCAGCAGGCGGGACAGGGATAGCAATCAGCCCCAGCATTTT. This codes for CASRRDRDSNQPQHF.

The chain recombines TRBV2 with TRBJ2-7, with D possibly TRBD2 on 5 matching bases. Germline V gene data show CDR1 as SNHLY and CDR2 as FYNNEI. Trimming left V 4 bases short and J 1 base short, with 11 bases between. This CDR3 has 14 residues. The CDR3 reads CASSGGYRSYEQYF. The CDR3 bases are TGTGCCAGCAGTGGAGGGTATAGATCCTACGAGCAGTACTTC. Combining the CDR3 with reference TRBV2 and TRBJ2-7 gives the whole variable domain EPEVTQTPSHQVTQMGQEVILRCVPISNHLYFYWYRQILGQKVEFLVSFYNNEISEKSEIFDDQFSVERPDGSNFTLKIRSTKLEDSAMYFCASSGGYRSYEQYFGPGTRLTVT.

The CDR3 bases are TGTGCCAGCCTAACTTCAGGGGGTTATTTCACTGAAGCTTTCTTT. It is translated as CASLTSGGYFTEAFF. The chain joins TRBV28 to TRBJ1-1; 7 bases agree with TRBD1. Germline CDR1 reads MDHEN; CDR2 reads SYDVKM. After removal of 8 bases from V and 4 bases from J, the junction contained 13 bases not matched to a gene. This CDR3 is 15 amino acids long. The complete variable domain, with remaining parts taken from reference TRBV28 and TRBJ1-1, reads DVKVTQSSRYLVKRTGEKVFLECVQDMDHENMFWYRQDPGLGLRLIYFSYDVKMKEKGDIPEGYSVSREKKERFSLILESASTNQTSMYLCASLTSGGYFTEAFFGQGTRLTVV.

CDR3 bases: TGTGCCAGCGGAAGACTTTCTTCGACGGAAAACTATGGCTACACCTTC. Translating gives CASGRLSSTENYGYTF. The rearrangement uses TRBV6-6 and TRBJ1-2; D is unclear. The CDR3 is made up of 16 amino acids. Germline loops: CDR1 MNHNY, CDR2 SVGAGI (reference sequence). Trimming removed 8 bases from V and 2 bases from J, with 21 bases in between.

The chain combines TRBV7-6 with TRBJ2-1, with D possibly being TRBD2 (5 bases). Trimming stripped 0 bases from V and 4 bases from J, with 7 bases between. The CDR3 runs 14 residues. From germline, CDR1 is SGHVS and CDR2 FNYEAQ. The CDR3 here is CASSLARAYNEQFF. DNA for the CDR3: TGTGCCAGCAGCTTAGCGCGGGCTTACAATGAGCAGTTCTTC. Supplemented by reference TRBV7-6 and TRBJ2-1, the full variable domain reads GAGVSQSPRYKVTKRGQDVALRCDPISGHVSLYWYRQALGQGPEFLTYFNYEAQQDKSGLPNDRFSAERPEGSISTLTIQRTEQRDSAMYRCASSLARAYNEQFFGPGTRLTVL.

This sequence joins TRBV6-1 and TRBJ1-1, with D tentatively TRBD1 (5 bases). The V gene's germline CDR1 is MNHNS and CDR2 SASEGT. The CDR3 length is 12 residues. Trimming took 10 bases from V and 1 from J, leaving 10 bases between them. CDR3 DNA sequence: TGTGCCACCCAGAGGGGGAACACTGAAGCTTTCTTT. This codes for CATQRGNTEAFF.